This T cell receptor beta chain was obtained from a study of blood T cell repertoires in COVID-19 (dated by TCRdb to the early 2020s). A note on the overall study: Samples from collaborators originated in the United States, Italy and Spain and spanned both the acute and convalescent phases of COVID-19. The prospective study material was composed of cDNA or gDNA derived from T cells, B-cell-depleted T cells, or PBMCs. Deeply sampled blood TCRbeta repertoires from subjects exposed to, actively infected with, or recovered from COVID-19 were included in the dataset. The repertoires were released in a freely available public database intended as a resource for research on the immune response to SARS-CoV-2. Samples were obtained from the ongoing ImmuneRACE study (first 160 participants) and from 1,254 subjects provided by 6 global collaborators. Nearly every sample came with metadata listing a de-identified subject ID, COVID-19 status, age in years and sex. Where available, HLA class I and class II types were taken from metadata supplied by the sample provider and were not determined by assay-based typing.

General study outcomes and caveats: How much clinical and demographic metadata was included differed by source and by participant, and the metadata was provided uncurated.

The collaborating institutions used their own protocols to collect whole blood in K2EDTA tubes. For TCRbeta analysis, collaborator samples were shipped as frozen whole blood, as isolated PBMCs, or as DNA extracted from either sample type. The germline V gene sets CDR1 to MDHEN and CDR2 to SYDVKM. V is trimmed back by 2 bases and J by 5 bases, and the junction contains 0 bases that no gene match accounts for. Its CDR3 holds 13 amino acids, cysteine through phenylalanine. Left in the record is the CDR3 DNA by itself, 39 bases read in frame from the first base. With respect to this clone: Its antigen is not yet known. Per-base qualities were not stored, and no clone one base away is much larger.

TCRbeta CDR3 regions were amplified from genomic DNA using the immunoSEQ Assay, a bias-controlled multiplex PCR. In the original analysis: Within the assay, amplification of reference gene primers was used to estimate how many nucleated cells each sample contained. Sequence reads were collapsed and filtered to measure the absolute abundance of every unique TCRbeta CDR3 rearrangement. For each sample, productive Simpson clonality was calculated as the square root of Simpson's diversity index across productive rearrangements. The table was pulled from immuneACCESS by TCRdb, which kept in-frame rearrangements only. Such tables lose some clones; where checked, under half of the loss comes from unresolved V genes, and the rest has no known cause. V and J calls and clone size are those listed in that table; D and trimming were worked out from the DNA. Within this sample are 95,000 to 110,000 clones, with approximately 89% of them counted one time only. Clones ranked in the top ten supply roughly 18% of the sample.

The rearrangement combines TRBV28 with TRBJ2-4; TRBD1 agrees with 7 junctional bases. This sequence originates from a woman at least 80 years old in a cohort sampled during active COVID-19. Sequenced sample: peripheral blood. At the DNA level, the sequence is TGTGCCAGCAGTTTAGGGACAGAAAACATTCAGTACTTC. This is translated as CASSLGTENIQYF.